This TCR beta chain was retrieved from a study of beta chain features in type 1 diabetes. Since all of the isolated RNA was reverse transcribed, expressed TCRB transcripts were what got sequenced. Here immunoSEQ multiplex PCR was the method, and the copy in TCRdb shows in-frame clones only, minus some. The table includes around 500,000 clones, about an eighth detected once. The source of this sequence is a young woman in good health. Sequencing was carried out using naive CD4+ T cells from blood.

The CDR3 nucleotides read TGTGCCAGCAGCTTGACAGGGCTGCGCTACACCTTC. Protein product: CASSLTGLRYTF. This rearrangement joins TRBV14 to TRBJ1-2; TRBD1 matches 7 bases. This CDR3 is built from 12 residues. Germline V gives CDR1 SGHDN, CDR2 FVKESK. The junction had 6 bases not matched to a gene; V was cut back by 5 bases and J by 9 bases.